This entry lists 3 T cell receptor beta chains sequenced from one sample in a study of Ad26.COV2.S vaccination and SARS-CoV-2 variants (dated by TCRdb to about 2021). Library preparation employed the immunoSEQ multiplex PCR assay. TCRdb took over this immuneACCESS table, retaining in-frame rearrangements with V and J assigned. Such tables are incomplete; in checked studies, under half of the missing clones stem from an unresolved V gene, and the remainder is unexplained. The table for this sample lists approximately 460,000 clones; about 89% of them were counted only once. The ten largest account for around 1.8% of the sample. The treatment or condition label corresponds to: roughly 18 received Ad26.COV2.S at low or high dose, single or two shots; about five received placebo; per-sample allocation not given. For vaccine and placebo recipients, repertoires were sequenced using samples collected on day 63 after the first injection.

The sequenced sample was peripheral blood, obtained in a trial of Ad26.COV2.S vaccine versus placebo. The receptors shown here come from a person aged 18-65 years who received the Ad26.COV2.S COVID-19 vaccine or a placebo.

The chain is built from TRBV5-4 and TRBJ1-2, with D possibly TRBD1 on 5 matching bases. CDR1 and CDR2 from the germline V gene are SGHNT and YYREEE (reference sequence). The CDR3 has 16 residues. V shed 0 bases and J shed 4 bases, with 16 bases lying between them. CDR3 in DNA: TGTGCCAGCAGCTTGGCCGCAAGGGGCGGGAGCTATGGCTACACCTTC. This codes for CASSLAARGGSYGYTF.

This CDR3 reads CAWSVIGVNQPQHF. In DNA, the CDR3 is TGTGCCTGGAGTGTAATCGGGGTAAATCAGCCCCAGCATTTT. The chain combines TRBV30 with TRBJ1-5, with no clear D. Trimming took off 0 bases at V and 4 bases at J, with 10 bases between the two ends. The CDR3 is 14 amino acids. Germline-derived CDR1 and CDR2 are GTSNPN and SVGIG (reference sequence).

This chain links TRBV27 with TRBJ2-3; D gene ambiguous. V lost 2 bases and J 0 bases, leaving 6 bases between the germline ends. Looked up from germline, CDR1 is MNHEY and CDR2 is SMNVEV (reference sequence). This CDR3 is built from 14 residues. The CDR3 bases are TGTGCCAGCAGTTTAAGGGCTAGCACAGATACGCAGTATTTT. Translating gives CASSLRASTDTQYF.